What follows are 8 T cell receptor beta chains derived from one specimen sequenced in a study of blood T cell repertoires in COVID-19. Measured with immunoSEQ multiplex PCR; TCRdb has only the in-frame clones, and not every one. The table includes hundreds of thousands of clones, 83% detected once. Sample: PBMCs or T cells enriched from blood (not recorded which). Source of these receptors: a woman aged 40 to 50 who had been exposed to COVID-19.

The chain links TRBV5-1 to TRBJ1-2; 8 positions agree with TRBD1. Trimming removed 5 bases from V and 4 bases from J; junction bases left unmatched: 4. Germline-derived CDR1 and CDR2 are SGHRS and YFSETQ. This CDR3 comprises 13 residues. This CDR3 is CASSDGQGYGYTF. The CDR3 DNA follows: TGCGCCAGCAGTGACGGACAGGGCTATGGCTACACCTTC. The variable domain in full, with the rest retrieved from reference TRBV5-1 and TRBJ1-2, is KAGVTQTPRYLIKTRGQQVTLSCSPISGHRSVSWYQQTPGQGLQFLFEYFSETQRNKGNFPGRFSGRQFSNSRSEMNVSTLELGDSALYLCASSDGQGYGYTFGSGTRLTVV.

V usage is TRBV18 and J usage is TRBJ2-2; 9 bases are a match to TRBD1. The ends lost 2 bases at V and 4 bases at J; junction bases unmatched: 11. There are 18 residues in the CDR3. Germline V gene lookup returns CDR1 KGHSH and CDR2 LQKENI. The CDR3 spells CASSPIPGQGSGTGELFF. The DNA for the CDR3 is TGTGCCAGCTCACCAATCCCCGGACAGGGGTCAGGCACCGGGGAGCTGTTTTTT. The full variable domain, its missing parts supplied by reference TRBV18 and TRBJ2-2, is NAGVMQNPRHLVRRRGQEARLRCSPMKGHSHVYWYRQLPEEGLKFMVYLQKENIIDESGMPKERFSAEFPKEGPSILRIQQVVRGDSAAYFCASSPIPGQGSGTGELFFGEGSRLTVL.

Here the CDR3 reads CAISERREGENYGYTF. For the CDR3, the DNA is TGTGCCATCAGTGAGCGGAGAGAGGGTGAAAACTATGGCTACACCTTC. The chain links TRBV10-3 to TRBJ1-2; D gene uncertain. V lost 2 bases and J lost 2, with 15 bases in between. The CDR3 has 16 residues. Germline values: CDR1 ENHRY, CDR2 SYGVKD.

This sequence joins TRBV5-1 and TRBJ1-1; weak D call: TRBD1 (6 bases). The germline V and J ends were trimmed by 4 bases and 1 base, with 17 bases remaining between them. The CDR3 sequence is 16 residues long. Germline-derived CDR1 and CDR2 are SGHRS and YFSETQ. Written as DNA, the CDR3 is TGCGCCAGCAGCAGGGTGGCAGGGACAACGAACACTGAAGCTTTCTTT. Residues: CASSRVAGTTNTEAFF.

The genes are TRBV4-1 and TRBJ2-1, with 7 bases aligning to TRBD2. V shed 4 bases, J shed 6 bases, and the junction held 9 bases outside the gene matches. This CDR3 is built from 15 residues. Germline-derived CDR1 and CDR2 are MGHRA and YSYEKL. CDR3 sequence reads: CASSPAGGEINEQFF. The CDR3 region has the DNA TGCGCCAGCAGCCCTGCTGGGGGGGAGATCAATGAGCAGTTCTTC.

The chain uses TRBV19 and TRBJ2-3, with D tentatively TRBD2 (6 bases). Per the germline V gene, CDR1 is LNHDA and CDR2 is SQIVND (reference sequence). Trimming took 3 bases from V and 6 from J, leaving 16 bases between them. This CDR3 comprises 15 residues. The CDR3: CASSISGGLYDTQYF. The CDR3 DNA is TGTGCCAGTAGTATCTCCGGGGGTCTTTATGATACGCAGTATTTT. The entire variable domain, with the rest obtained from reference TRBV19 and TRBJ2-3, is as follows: DGGITQSPKYLFRKEGQNVTLSCEQNLNHDAMYWYRQDPGQGLRLIYYSQIVNDFQKGDIAEGYSVSREKKESFPLTVTSAQKNPTAFYLCASSISGGLYDTQYFGPGTRLTVL.

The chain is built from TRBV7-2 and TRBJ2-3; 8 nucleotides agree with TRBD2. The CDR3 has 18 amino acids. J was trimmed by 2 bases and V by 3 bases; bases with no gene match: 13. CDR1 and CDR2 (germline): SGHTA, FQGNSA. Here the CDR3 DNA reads TGTGCCAGCAGCTTGTTTGTGGCGGGGGGCCCTTTCACAGATACGCAGTATTTT. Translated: CASSLFVAGGPFTDTQYF. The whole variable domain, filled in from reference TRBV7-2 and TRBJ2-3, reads GAGVSQSPSNKVTEKGKDVELRCDPISGHTALYWYRQSLGQGLEFLIYFQGNSAPDKSGLPSDRFSAERTGGSVSTLTIQRTQQEDSAVYLCASSLFVAGGPFTDTQYFGPGTRLTVL.

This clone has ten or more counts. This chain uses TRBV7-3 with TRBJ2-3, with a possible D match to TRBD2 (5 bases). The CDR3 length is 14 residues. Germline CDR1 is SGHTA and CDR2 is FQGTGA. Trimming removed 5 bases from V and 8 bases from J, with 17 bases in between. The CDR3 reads CASSPEPRGSTQYF. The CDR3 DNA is TGTGCCAGCAGCCCCGAGCCACGGGGAAGTACGCAGTATTTT.